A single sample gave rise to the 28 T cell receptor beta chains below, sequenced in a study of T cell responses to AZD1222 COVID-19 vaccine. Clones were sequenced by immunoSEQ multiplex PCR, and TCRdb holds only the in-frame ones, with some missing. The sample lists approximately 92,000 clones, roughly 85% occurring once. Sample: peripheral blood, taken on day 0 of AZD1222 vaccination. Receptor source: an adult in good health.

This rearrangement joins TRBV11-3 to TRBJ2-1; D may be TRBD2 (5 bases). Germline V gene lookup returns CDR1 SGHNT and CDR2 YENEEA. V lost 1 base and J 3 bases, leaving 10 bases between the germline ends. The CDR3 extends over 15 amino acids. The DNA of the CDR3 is TGTGCCAGCAGCTTAGGAGGGAGTAACTACAATGAGCAGTTCTTC. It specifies CASSLGGSNYNEQFF.

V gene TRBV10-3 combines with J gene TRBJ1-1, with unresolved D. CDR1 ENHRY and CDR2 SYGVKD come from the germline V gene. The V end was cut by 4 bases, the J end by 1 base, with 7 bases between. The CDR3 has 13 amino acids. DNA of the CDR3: TGTGCCATCAGTGGCGTCAAGAACACTGAAGCTTTCTTT. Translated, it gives CAISGVKNTEAFF.

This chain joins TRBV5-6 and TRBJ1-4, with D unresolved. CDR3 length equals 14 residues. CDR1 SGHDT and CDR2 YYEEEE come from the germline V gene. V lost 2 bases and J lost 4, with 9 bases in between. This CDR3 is CASSFPGSNEKLFF. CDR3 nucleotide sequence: TGTGCCAGCAGCTTTCCGGGGAGTAATGAAAAACTGTTTTTT. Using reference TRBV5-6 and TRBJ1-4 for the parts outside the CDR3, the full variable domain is DAGVTQSPTHLIKTRGQQVTLRCSPKSGHDTVSWYQQALGQGPQFIFQYYEEEERQRGNFPDRFSGHQFPNYSSELNVNALLLGDSALYLCASSFPGSNEKLFFGSGTQLSVL.

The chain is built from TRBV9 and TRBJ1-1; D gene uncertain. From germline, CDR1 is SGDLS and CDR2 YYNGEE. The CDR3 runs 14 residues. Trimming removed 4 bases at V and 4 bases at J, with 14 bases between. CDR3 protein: CASSPRPLGTEAFF. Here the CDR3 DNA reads TGTGCCAGCAGCCCCCGCCCCTTGGGCACTGAAGCTTTCTTT.

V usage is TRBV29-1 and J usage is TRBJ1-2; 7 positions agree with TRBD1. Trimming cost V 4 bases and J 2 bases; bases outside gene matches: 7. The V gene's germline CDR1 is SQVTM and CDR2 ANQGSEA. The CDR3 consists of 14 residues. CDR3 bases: TGCAGCGTTGCCTTGACAGGGACCAACTATGGCTACACCTTC. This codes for CSVALTGTNYGYTF.

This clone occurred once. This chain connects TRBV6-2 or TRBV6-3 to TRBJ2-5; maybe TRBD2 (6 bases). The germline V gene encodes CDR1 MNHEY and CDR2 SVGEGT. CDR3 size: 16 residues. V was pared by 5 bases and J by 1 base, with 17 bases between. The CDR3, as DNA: TGTGCCAGCAGTGCTACGCCTCGGGGGATCCAAGAGACCCAGTACTTC. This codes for CASSATPRGIQETQYF.

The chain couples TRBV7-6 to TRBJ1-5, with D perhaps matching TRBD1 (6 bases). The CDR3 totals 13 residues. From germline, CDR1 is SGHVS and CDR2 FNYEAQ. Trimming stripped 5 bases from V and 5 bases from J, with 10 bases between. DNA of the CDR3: TGTGCCAGCAGCCCTAACAGGGATCAGCCCCAGCATTTT. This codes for CASSPNRDQPQHF.

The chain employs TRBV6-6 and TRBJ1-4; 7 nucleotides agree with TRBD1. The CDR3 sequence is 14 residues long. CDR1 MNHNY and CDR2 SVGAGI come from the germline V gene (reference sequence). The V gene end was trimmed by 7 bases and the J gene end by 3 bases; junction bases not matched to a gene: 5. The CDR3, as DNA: TGTGCCAGCAAAGACAGGGTTCCTAATGAAAAACTGTTTTTT. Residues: CASKDRVPNEKLFF.

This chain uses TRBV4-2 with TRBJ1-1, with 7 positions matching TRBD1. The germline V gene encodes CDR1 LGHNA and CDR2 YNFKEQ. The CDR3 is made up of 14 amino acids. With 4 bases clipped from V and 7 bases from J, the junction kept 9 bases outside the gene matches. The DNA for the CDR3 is TGTGCCAGCAGCCCGCTGACAGGGTTGAATGAAGCTTTCTTT. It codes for CASSPLTGLNEAFF.

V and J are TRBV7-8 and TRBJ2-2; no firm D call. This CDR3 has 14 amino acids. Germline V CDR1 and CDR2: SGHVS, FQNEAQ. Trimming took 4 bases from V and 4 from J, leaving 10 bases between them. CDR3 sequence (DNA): TGTGCCAGCAGCTCTCGACCGGGCACCGGGGAGCTGTTTTTT. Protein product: CASSSRPGTGELFF.

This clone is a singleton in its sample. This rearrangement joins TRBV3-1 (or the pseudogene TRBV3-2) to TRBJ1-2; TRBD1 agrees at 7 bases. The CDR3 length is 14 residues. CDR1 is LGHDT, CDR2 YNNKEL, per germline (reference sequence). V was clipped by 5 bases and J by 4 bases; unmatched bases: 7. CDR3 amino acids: CASSDRQGTYGYTF. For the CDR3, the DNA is TGTGCCAGCAGCGATAGACAGGGAACCTATGGCTACACCTTC.

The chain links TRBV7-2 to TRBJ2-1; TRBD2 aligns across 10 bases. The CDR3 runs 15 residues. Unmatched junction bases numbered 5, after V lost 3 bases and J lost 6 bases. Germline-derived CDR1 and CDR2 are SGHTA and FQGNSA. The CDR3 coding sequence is TGTGCCAGCAGCTTTTTTGGGACTAGCGTCAATGAGCAGTTCTTC. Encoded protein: CASSFFGTSVNEQFF.

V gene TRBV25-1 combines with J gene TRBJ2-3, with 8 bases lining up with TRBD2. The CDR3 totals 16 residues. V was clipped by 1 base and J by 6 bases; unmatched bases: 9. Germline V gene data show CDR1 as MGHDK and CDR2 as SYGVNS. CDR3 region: CASSELLGLASDTQYF. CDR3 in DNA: TGTGCCAGCAGTGAATTGCTCGGACTAGCTTCCGATACGCAGTATTTT.

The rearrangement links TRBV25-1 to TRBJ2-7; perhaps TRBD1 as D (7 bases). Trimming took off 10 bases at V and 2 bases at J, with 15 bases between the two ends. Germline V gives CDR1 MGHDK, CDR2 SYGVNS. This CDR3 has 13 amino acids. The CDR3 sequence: CATQSRGAYEQYF. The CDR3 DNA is TGTGCCACTCAGTCCAGGGGGGCCTACGAGCAGTACTTC.

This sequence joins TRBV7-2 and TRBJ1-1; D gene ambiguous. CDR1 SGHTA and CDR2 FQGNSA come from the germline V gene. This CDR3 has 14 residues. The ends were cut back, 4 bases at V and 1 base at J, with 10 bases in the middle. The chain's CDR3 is CASSSLWWNTEAFF. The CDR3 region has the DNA TGTGCCAGCAGCTCCCTATGGTGGAACACTGAAGCTTTCTTT.

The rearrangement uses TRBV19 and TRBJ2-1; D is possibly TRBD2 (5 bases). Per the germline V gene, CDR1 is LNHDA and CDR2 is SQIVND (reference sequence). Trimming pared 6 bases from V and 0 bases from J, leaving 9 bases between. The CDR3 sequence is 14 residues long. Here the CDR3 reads CASRGSRSYNEQFF. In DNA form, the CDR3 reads TGTGCCAGTAGAGGGAGCCGCTCCTACAATGAGCAGTTCTTC. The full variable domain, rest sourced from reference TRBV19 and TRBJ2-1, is DGGITQSPKYLFRKEGQNVTLSCEQNLNHDAMYWYRQDPGQGLRLIYYSQIVNDFQKGDIAEGYSVSREKKESFPLTVTSAQKNPTAFYLCASRGSRSYNEQFFGPGTRLTVL.

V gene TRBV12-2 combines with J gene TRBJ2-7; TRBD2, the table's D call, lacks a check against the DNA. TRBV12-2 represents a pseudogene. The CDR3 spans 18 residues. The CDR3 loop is CASRRPPGLPTGIYEQYV. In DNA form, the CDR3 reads TGTGCAAGTCGCCGCCCGCCGGGACTACCGACGGGTATCTACGAGCAGTACGTC.

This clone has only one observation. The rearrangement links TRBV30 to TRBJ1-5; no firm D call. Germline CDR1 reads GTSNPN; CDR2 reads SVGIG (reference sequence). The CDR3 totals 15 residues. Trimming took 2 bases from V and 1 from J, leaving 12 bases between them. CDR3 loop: CAWSRFGPSNQPQHF. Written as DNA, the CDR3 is TGTGCCTGGAGTAGGTTCGGTCCGAGCAATCAGCCCCAGCATTTT.

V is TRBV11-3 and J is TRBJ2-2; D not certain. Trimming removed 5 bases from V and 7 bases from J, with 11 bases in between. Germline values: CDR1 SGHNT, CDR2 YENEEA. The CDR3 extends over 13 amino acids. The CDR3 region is CASSRPDVGELFF. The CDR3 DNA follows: TGTGCCAGCAGCCGGCCGGATGTCGGGGAGCTGTTTTTT.

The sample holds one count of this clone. For the CDR3, the DNA is TGTGCCAGCAGCTCGCGGGACAGGGTACAAGGGCGGTATGGCTACACCTTC. It is translated as CASSSRDRVQGRYGYTF. This chain links TRBV11-3 with TRBJ1-2; 9 nucleotides match TRBD1. The ends lost 4 bases at V and 5 bases at J; junction bases unmatched: 14. The germline V gene has CDR1 SGHNT and CDR2 YENEEA. This CDR3 has 17 amino acids.

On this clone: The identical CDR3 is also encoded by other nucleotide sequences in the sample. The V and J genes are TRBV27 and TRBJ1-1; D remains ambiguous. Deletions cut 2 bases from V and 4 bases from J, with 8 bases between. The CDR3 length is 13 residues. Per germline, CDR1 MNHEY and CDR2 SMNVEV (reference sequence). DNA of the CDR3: TGTGCCAGCAGTTTAGGCCGGGGCACTGAAGCTTTCTTT. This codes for CASSLGRGTEAFF.

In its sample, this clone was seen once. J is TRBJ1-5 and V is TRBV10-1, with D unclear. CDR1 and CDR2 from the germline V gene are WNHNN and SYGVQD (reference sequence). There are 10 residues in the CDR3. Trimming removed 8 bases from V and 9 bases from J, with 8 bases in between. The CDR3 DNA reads TGCGCCAGCCCCCGTGGGCCCCAGCATTTT. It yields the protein CASPRGPQHF.

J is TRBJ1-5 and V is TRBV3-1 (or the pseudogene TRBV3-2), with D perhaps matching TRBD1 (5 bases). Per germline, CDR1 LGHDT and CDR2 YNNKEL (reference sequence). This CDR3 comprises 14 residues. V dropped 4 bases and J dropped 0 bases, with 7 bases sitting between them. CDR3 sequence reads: CASSPDNSNQPQHF. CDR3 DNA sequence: TGTGCCAGCAGCCCGGACAATAGCAATCAGCCCCAGCATTTT.

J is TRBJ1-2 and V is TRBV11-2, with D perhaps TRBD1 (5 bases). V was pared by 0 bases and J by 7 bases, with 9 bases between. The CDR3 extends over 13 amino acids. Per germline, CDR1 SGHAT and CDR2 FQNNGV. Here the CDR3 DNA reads TGTGCCAGCAGCTTAGACGGACAAACTGGCTACACCTTC. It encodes CASSLDGQTGYTF.

The CDR3 DNA reads as TGTGCCAGCAGTTCCCCCCCCGGGGAGCTGTTTTTT. As protein: CASSSPPGELFF. This chain connects TRBV12-3 or TRBV12-4 to TRBJ2-2; D is unresolved. The CDR3 totals 12 residues. V was cut by 4 bases and J by 6 bases, with 6 bases left in between.

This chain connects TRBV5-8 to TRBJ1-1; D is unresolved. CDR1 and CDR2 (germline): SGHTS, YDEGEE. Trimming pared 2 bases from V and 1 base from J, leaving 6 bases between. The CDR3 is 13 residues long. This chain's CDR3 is CASSLGWNTEAFF. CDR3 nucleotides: TGTGCCAGCAGCTTAGGGTGGAACACTGAAGCTTTCTTT. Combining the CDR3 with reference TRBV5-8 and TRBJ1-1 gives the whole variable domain EAGVTQSPTHLIKTRGQQATLRCSPISGHTSVYWYQQALGLGLQFLLWYDEGEERNRGNFPPRFSGRQFPNYSSELNVNALELEDSALYLCASSLGWNTEAFFGQGTRLTVV.

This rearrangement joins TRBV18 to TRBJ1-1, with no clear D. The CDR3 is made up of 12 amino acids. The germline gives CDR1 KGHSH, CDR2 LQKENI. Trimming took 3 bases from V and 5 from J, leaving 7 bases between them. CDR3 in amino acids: CASSPYGTEAFF. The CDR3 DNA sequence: TGTGCCAGCTCACCTTACGGGACTGAAGCTTTCTTT.

The CDR3 loop is CASSQGPGYTF. CDR3 sequence (DNA): TGTGCCAGCAGCCAAGGGCCTGGCTACACCTTC. The V gene is TRBV14, the J gene TRBJ1-2; no reliable D call. Germline V CDR1 and CDR2: SGHDN, FVKESK. This CDR3 region has 11 residues. Trimming removed 1 base at V and 7 bases at J, with 4 bases between.